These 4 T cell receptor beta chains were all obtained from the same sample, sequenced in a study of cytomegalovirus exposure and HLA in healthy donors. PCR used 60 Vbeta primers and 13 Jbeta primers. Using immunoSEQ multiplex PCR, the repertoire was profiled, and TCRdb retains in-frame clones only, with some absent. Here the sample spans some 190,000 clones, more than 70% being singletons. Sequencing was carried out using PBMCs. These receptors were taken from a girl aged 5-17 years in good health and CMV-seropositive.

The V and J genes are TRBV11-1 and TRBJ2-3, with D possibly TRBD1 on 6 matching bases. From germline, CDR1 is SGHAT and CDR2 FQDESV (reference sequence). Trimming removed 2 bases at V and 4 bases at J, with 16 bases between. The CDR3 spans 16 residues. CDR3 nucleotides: TGTGCCAGCAGCTTAAGAGGAACTGAGGGGGCAGATACGCAGTATTTT. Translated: CASSLRGTEGADTQYF.

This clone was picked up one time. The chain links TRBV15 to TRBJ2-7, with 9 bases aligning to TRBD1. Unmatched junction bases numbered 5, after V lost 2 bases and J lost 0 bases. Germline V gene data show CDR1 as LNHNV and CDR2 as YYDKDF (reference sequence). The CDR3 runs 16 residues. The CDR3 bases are TGTGCCACCAGCAGACCTCCGGGACAGGGCTCCTACGAGCAGTACTTC. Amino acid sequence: CATSRPPGQGSYEQYF.

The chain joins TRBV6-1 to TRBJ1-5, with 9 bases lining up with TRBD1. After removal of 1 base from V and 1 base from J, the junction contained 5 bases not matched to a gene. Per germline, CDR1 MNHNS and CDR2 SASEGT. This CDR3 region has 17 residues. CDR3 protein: CASSEEGGTGSNQPQHF. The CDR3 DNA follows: TGTGCCAGCAGTGAAGAAGGGGGGACAGGGAGCAATCAGCCCCAGCATTTT.

As DNA, the CDR3 is TGTGCCAGCAGCTCCTCCGGGACACAACCCTACGAGCAGTACTTC. Translation: CASSSSGTQPYEQYF. The V and J genes are TRBV7-9 and TRBJ2-7; possible D gene TRBD1, 6 bases. The V gene lost 4 bases and the J gene lost 2 bases, with 15 bases spanning the gap. CDR3 length: 15 residues. Germline lookup yields CDR1 SEHNR and CDR2 FQNEAQ (reference sequence).